Only a few counts were recorded for the clone carrying this T cell receptor (beta chain). This record comes from a study of regulatory T cells in long-lasting Graves disease. Time point reported: persistent/refractory GD, antithyroid drugs over 5 years with positive TRAb. PBMCs were the source of the RNA used for TCR sequencing. The patients were drawn from one endocrinology department in Xi'an, China. To make TCR beta libraries, researchers used iRepertoire HTBI primers and Arm-PCR of CDR3 regions. Each CDR3 protein gets one entry after TCRdb re-called the multiplex PCR reads with MiXCR. This sample has about 300,000 distinct CDR3 sequences; 22% occur once, and the top ten carry 56%. CDR3 length equals 14 residues. V dropped 2 bases and J dropped 6; count of bases not matched to a gene: 8. Looked up from germline, CDR1 is SGHRS and CDR2 is YFSETQ.

The sample consisted of peripheral blood mononuclear cells (PBMCs), taken when the disease was refractory, from a patient treated with antithyroid drugs. V usage is TRBV5-1 and J usage is TRBJ2-7; the match to TRBD1 covers 7 bases. The source of this sequence is a female donor with Graves disease. CDR3 in DNA: TGCGCCAGCAGCTTCTGGGACAGTTCGGCCGAGCAGTACTTC. It yields the protein CASSFWDSSAEQYF.